The rows below give T cell receptor beta chains drawn from one sample of a study of blood T cell repertoires in COVID-19. Using immunoSEQ multiplex PCR, the repertoire was profiled, and TCRdb retains in-frame clones only, with some absent. The sample lists around 310,000 clones; approximately 89% were seen once. Sequencing used PBMCs or T cells enriched from blood (not recorded which). Every receptor here comes from a woman in her twenties or thirties who had recovered from COVID-19. CDR3s leave out the opening cysteine and the closing phenylalanine or tryptophan.

TRBV19,ASSKPLNLAGGHNEQF
TRBV5-1,ASSFLTAQANTEAF
TRBV9,ASSPQLLAGGYEQY
TRBV27,ASSLSQITEAF
TRBV18,ASSPLTGDTGELF
TRBV13,ASSLAGDTQETQY
TRBV5-8,ASSFEVYTEAF
TRBV4-2,ASSQDLAVSYEQY
TRBV15,ATSRVPTGSYGYT
TRBV2,ASRLAATNEKLF
TRBV25-1,ASTPRDRYGYT
TRBV6-6,ASSQYRPQGFVDYGYT
TRBV4-1,ASSQVISGSTGEQF
TRBV29-1,SVVRGFPSNERF
TRBV29-1,SVEEQQTYEQY
TRBV18,ASSQGQRNYGYT
TRBV7-9,ASSLDRGVPNYGYT
TRBV12-5,ASGRDSPKETQY
TRBV28,ASSLLAEGVADTQY
TRBV30,AWSVHRGEKLF
TRBV15,ATSPTRYNEQF
TRBV28,ALQGNEKLF
TRBV2,ASPGLNTGELF
TRBV7-9,ASSKQVLNTEAF
TRBV10-3,ATLLGQGGLFGYT
TRBV6-1,ASRGGGYNQPQH
TRBV6-5,ASSQRTGNTEAF
TRBV7-6,ASSPRLGGAYGYT
TRBV2,ASRPETDEQY
TRBV11-1,ASSLGQLYEQY
TRBV27,ASSDIPNYGYT
TRBV9,ASSGQGYATEAF
TRBV7-4,ASSLGVGRGSYQPQH
TRBV5-6,ASSPLNSPLH
TRBV19,ASSTTVTGELF
TRBV7-3,ASSRDRGSSNQPQH
TRBV6-6,ASSLIMARGTGNGLAKNIQY
TRBV20-1,SANGYNEQF
TRBV5-6,ASSLGSRGEQY
TRBV19,ASSIGRQVKREAF
TRBV9,ASSVGGVSTDTQY
TRBV18,ASSATSGTGIWSAGNTIY
TRBV30,AWGRAEKLF
TRBV9,ASSASSMGQTHNEQF
TRBV5-4,ASSRSTDTDTQY
TRBV20-1,SVGRLSEQF
TRBV29-1,SVRTGNYNSPLH
TRBV6-5,ASERDRNNYEQY
TRBV9,ASSPRTDSGNTIY
TRBV27,ASSFEAGVVSNEQF
TRBV27,ASSPRRGGIQY
TRBV4-3,ASSPGTLYNEQF
TRBV6-5,ASRRLTGAATEAF